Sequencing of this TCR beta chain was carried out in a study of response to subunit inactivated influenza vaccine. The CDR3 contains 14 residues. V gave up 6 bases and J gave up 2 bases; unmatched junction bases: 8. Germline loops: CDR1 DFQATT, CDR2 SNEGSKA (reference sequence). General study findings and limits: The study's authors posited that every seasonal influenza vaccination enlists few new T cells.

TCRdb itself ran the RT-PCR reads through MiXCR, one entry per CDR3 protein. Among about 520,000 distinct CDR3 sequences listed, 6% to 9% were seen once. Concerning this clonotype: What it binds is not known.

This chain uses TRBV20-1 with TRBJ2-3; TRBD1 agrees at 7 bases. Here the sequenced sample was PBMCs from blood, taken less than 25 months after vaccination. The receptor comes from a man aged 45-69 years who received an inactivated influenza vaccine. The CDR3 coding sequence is TGCAGTGCCTTACGGAAGGGGGCCACAGATACGCAGTATTTT. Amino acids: CSALRKGATDTQYF.